This T cell receptor beta chain was captured in a study of CD4 T cells in relation to SARS-CoV-2 and coronaviruses listed by TCRdb under 2021. Study-wide context: In the ViraFEST assay, PBMCs were cultured with antigen for less than 12 days, after which TCR beta CDR3s were sequenced to identify clonal expansions specific to the antigen. An HIV-1 Nef peptide pool or a no-peptide culture served as the negative reference condition. HLA restriction was mapped for shared crossreactive spike epitopes using patient-derived lymphoblastoid cell lines. At the level of individual TCR clonotypes, the study measured memory CD4+ T cell crossreactivity between SARS-CoV-2 spike protein and common cold coronavirus spike proteins. The Adaptive Biotechnologies TCR-sequencing kit was used for samples from three pre-COVID donors and for the naive versus memory experiments, whereas the other data were Illumina-based. For other donors in the study, expansion assays were sequenced with a different, Illumina-based TCR-beta assay.

Library preparation employed the immunoSEQ multiplex PCR assay. Per the authors' processing: During preprocessing, nonproductive sequences were removed, along with CDR3s that did not begin with C, did not end with F or W, or were shorter than 7 amino acids. Antigen-specific clonotypes were called with the MANAFEST web app on the basis of expansion relative to the reference and to other culture wells. A clone was considered positive if the clone showed significant expansion compared with the reference culture in 2 of 3 replicate wells at an FDR below 0.05. To be called positive, a clone also had to show significant expansion compared with every other tandem well and an odds ratio greater than 5. Pairwise Levenshtein distance, computed with the stringdist R package after three terminal residues were trimmed from each end, was used as the measure of CDR3 homology. TCRdb re-hosts the immuneACCESS table, in-frame sequences only. Its copies lack some clones; in the studies checked, an unresolved V gene accounts for under half of them, and the cause for the rest is not known. D and trimming come from the DNA, and the V and J calls and clone size come from that table. The sample contains more than 20,000 clones, around four fifths of them found a single time. The ten biggest clones cover about 17% of the sample.

The paper's findings and limits, for the study overall: Crossreactivity analysis was centred on spike protein, so crossreactivity against other viral proteins was not assessed. Small numbers of patients and of tested TCRs limited the study. Compared with monoreactive clones, crossreactive clones had significantly weaker SARS-CoV-2-driven expansion, a result consistent with antigenic imprinting. No donor contributed both pre-pandemic and post-infection samples, which limited tracing the source of pre-existing responses. Memory CD4+ clonotypes crossrecognizing SARS-CoV-2 and at least one common cold coronavirus spike were found in roughly three fifths of donors.

This clone was recorded only once. What antigen it recognizes has not been identified. No much larger clone exists at a distance of one base, and base qualities are not known. From the germline V gene, CDR1 is KGHDR and CDR2 is SFDVKD. Trimmed from V: 3 bases; trimmed from J: 2 bases; junction bases lacking a gene match: 8. The CDR3 has 19 amino acids, counting the end cysteine and phenylalanine. Only the CDR3 DNA is retained, 57 bases long and in frame from the first base. CD4+ T cells from unexposed donors were collected before the COVID-19 pandemic (2011-2018). After around eleven days of culture, CD4+ T cells were isolated with the EasySep CD4+ T cell isolation kit. As cell numbers permitted, CD4+ T cells from unexposed donors were tested for reactivity to SARS-CoV-2 S and N and to four common cold coronavirus spike pools. PBMCs were cultured at two million per well in IMDM supplemented with about 5.3% human AB serum and 7.5 to 10 IU/ml IL-2. Half of the culture medium was replaced with fresh IL-2-containing medium on days 3 and 7. In general, triplicate replicate wells were used for every peptide culture condition. The leukapheresis product for the unexposed donors was obtained through commercial purchase. Ficoll-Paque PLUS gradient centrifugation was used to isolate PBMCs from leukapheresis product or whole blood. PBMCs were either cryopreserved at -140°C or used fresh in the expansion assay. The QIAamp Micro DNA Kit was used to extract genomic DNA from the CD4+ T cells.

Sequences were obtained from CD4+ T cells from PBMCs, cultured in vitro. This receptor chain uses TRBV24-1 and TRBJ2-3, and 15 junctional nucleotides match TRBD2. This sequence originates from a human donor in good health. The DNA sequence is given as TGTGCCACCAGTGATACCGGACTAGCGGGAGGGCCTGTCACAGATACGCAGTATTTT. This gives the protein CATSDTGLAGGPVTDTQYF.